Sequencing of this TCR beta chain was carried out in a study of regulatory T cells in long-lasting Graves disease. Study-wide points: With persistent disease, TRBV28, TRBJ1-2 and TRBJ2-5 were the favored segments. Persistent patients shared more public clonotypes (approximately 2,900) than new patients (approximately 970).

Points on this clonotype: As yet, its antigen is unknown.

From germline, CDR1 is DFQATT and CDR2 SNEGSKA (reference sequence). CDR3 size: 15 residues. V lost 1 base and J lost 5; bases outside the gene matches: 6. Time point specified: newly diagnosed GD, antithyroid drugs for less than 3 months. PBMC RNA was the source of the TCR library. It was by American Thyroid Association guidelines that Graves' disease was diagnosed. The patients were enrolled through endocrinology in Xi'an, China. HTBI primers from iRepertoire and Arm-PCR of CDR3 regions yielded the TCR beta libraries. TCRdb used MiXCR to reprocess the multiplex PCR reads, holding one entry per CDR3 protein. The sample has 440,000 or so distinct CDR3 sequences, about 15% seen once. A further study also used this sample, focusing on T cells in Graves' hyperthyroidism and ophthalmopathy.

This sample comprised peripheral blood mononuclear cells (PBMCs), obtained at new diagnosis, from a patient treated with antithyroid drugs. This sequence originates from a woman aged 25 to 45 with Graves disease. V is TRBV20-1 and J is TRBJ2-2; 8 nucleotides match TRBD2. CDR3 sequence: CSARGSGSWTGELFF. CDR3 DNA sequence: TGCAGTGCTAGAGGGAGCGGGAGTTGGACCGGGGAGCTGTTTTTT.